This T cell receptor (beta chain) was sequenced in a study of PD-1 blockade in classical Hodgkin lymphoma. After autologous stem cell transplantation all patients relapsed, and prior brentuximab vedotin exposure differed between cohorts. Only in-frame clones appear in the TCRdb table, and some are missing; sequencing was by immunoSEQ multiplex PCR. The profile covers approximately 65,000 clones, with 70% to 90% appearing a single time and approximately 12% taken by the ten largest. Germline V gives CDR1 SGHTA, CDR2 FQGNSA. The ends lost 2 bases at V and 7 bases at J; junction bases unmatched: 8. This CDR3 spans 16 amino acids.

Specimen: peripheral blood mononuclear cells (PBMCs), collected at baseline. This TCR was recovered from a human donor with classical Hodgkin lymphoma. The chain uses TRBV7-2 and TRBJ1-5, with 10 bases that match TRBD1. The CDR3 region is CASSLTSGQGSQPQHF. DNA of the CDR3: TGTGCCAGCAGCTTAACTTCGGGACAGGGGTCACAGCCCCAGCATTTT.